The clone carrying this T cell receptor beta chain has more than one count but fewer than ten. Germline CDR1 reads SGHAT; CDR2 reads FQNNGV. The CDR3 has 12 amino acids. The ends were cut back, 2 bases at V and 4 bases at J, with 5 bases in the middle. The data originate from a study of molecular identifiers for immune sequencing clone quantification. MiXCR, run by TCRdb on the PCR reads, gives a single entry per CDR3 protein. The profile shows 90,000 or so distinct CDR3 sequences, nearly 25% of them singletons. Based on a CD8+CD4-CCR7+CD45RA+ profile, naive CD8 T cells were sorted. The TCR sequence derives from a human donor in good health. Some libraries in this study had Jurkat cell RNA spiked in. The sample taken for sequencing was naive CD8+ T cells from blood, with Jurkat cell RNA spiked in. Described subset: FACS-sorted CD8+CD4-CCR7+CD45RA+ naive T cells. The gene calls are TRBV11-2 and TRBJ1-1; no clear D gene. The CDR3 DNA sequence: TGTGCCAGCAGCTTAATTGGCACTGAAGCTTTCTTT. Its protein is CASSLIGTEAFF.